Sequencing of this T cell receptor beta chain was carried out in a study of blood T cell repertoires in COVID-19 (dated by TCRdb to 2018 to 2020). Describing the broader study: Samples covering the acute and convalescent phases of COVID-19 were provided by collaborators in the United States, Italy and Spain. The prospective study material was composed of cDNA or gDNA derived from T cells, B-cell-depleted T cells, or PBMCs. The dataset comprised deeply sampled blood TCRbeta repertoires from subjects exposed to, actively infected with, or recovered from COVID-19. The repertoires were made available in a free public database intended to serve as a resource for research on the immune response to SARS-CoV-2. The samples were drawn from the first 160 participants of the ongoing ImmuneRACE study and from under 1,500 subjects provided by 6 global collaborators. The sample metadata nearly always contained a de-identified subject ID, COVID-19 status, age in years and sex. Where available, HLA class I and class II types were obtained from metadata supplied by the sample provider rather than from assay-based typing.

TCRbeta CDR3 regions were amplified from genomic DNA using the immunoSEQ Assay, a bias-controlled multiplex PCR. In the authors' own workflow: Within the assay, amplification of reference gene primers was used to estimate how many nucleated cells each sample contained. To quantify the absolute abundance of each unique TCRbeta CDR3 rearrangement, sequence reads were collapsed and filtered. For each sample, productive Simpson clonality was calculated as the square root of Simpson's diversity index over productive rearrangements. Not all clones reach the TCRdb copy of this immuneACCESS table, which keeps in-frame sequences only. Checked studies attribute under half of the gap to unresolved V genes and leave the rest unexplained. V, J and clone size derive from that table, while D and trimming were established from the DNA sequence. The sample includes 250,000 to 350,000 clones, with about 84% observed a single time. Jointly, the top ten make up 1.5% to 2% of the sample.

CDR1 MNHNY and CDR2 SVGAGI are derived from the germline V gene (reference sequence). The CDR3 starts with the cysteine, ends with the phenylalanine, and has 15 residues. The entry retains the CDR3 DNA only, 45 bases that are in frame from base 1. V is shortened by 2 bases, J by 0 bases, and the region joining them spans 7 bases. Each collaborating institution followed its own protocols to collect whole blood in K2EDTA tubes. For TCRbeta analysis, collaborators shipped samples as frozen whole blood, isolated PBMCs, or DNA extracted from either of those sample types. The investigation overall reported the following: The quantity of clinical and demographic metadata differed by source and by participant and was supplied without curation.

This clone was counted once. Its recognized antigen is unknown. No base-level quality is on record; no much larger clone is a single base apart. The receptor was derived from a woman aged 45-59 years with acute or convalescent COVID-19. In this chain, TRBV6-6 is recombined with TRBJ1-4; the D gene is not confidently resolved. Sequenced input: peripheral blood. The CDR3 amino acid sequence is: CASSYTGATNEKLFF. In nucleotide form, the sequence is TGTGCCAGCAGTTACACCGGGGCAACTAATGAAAAACTGTTTTTT.